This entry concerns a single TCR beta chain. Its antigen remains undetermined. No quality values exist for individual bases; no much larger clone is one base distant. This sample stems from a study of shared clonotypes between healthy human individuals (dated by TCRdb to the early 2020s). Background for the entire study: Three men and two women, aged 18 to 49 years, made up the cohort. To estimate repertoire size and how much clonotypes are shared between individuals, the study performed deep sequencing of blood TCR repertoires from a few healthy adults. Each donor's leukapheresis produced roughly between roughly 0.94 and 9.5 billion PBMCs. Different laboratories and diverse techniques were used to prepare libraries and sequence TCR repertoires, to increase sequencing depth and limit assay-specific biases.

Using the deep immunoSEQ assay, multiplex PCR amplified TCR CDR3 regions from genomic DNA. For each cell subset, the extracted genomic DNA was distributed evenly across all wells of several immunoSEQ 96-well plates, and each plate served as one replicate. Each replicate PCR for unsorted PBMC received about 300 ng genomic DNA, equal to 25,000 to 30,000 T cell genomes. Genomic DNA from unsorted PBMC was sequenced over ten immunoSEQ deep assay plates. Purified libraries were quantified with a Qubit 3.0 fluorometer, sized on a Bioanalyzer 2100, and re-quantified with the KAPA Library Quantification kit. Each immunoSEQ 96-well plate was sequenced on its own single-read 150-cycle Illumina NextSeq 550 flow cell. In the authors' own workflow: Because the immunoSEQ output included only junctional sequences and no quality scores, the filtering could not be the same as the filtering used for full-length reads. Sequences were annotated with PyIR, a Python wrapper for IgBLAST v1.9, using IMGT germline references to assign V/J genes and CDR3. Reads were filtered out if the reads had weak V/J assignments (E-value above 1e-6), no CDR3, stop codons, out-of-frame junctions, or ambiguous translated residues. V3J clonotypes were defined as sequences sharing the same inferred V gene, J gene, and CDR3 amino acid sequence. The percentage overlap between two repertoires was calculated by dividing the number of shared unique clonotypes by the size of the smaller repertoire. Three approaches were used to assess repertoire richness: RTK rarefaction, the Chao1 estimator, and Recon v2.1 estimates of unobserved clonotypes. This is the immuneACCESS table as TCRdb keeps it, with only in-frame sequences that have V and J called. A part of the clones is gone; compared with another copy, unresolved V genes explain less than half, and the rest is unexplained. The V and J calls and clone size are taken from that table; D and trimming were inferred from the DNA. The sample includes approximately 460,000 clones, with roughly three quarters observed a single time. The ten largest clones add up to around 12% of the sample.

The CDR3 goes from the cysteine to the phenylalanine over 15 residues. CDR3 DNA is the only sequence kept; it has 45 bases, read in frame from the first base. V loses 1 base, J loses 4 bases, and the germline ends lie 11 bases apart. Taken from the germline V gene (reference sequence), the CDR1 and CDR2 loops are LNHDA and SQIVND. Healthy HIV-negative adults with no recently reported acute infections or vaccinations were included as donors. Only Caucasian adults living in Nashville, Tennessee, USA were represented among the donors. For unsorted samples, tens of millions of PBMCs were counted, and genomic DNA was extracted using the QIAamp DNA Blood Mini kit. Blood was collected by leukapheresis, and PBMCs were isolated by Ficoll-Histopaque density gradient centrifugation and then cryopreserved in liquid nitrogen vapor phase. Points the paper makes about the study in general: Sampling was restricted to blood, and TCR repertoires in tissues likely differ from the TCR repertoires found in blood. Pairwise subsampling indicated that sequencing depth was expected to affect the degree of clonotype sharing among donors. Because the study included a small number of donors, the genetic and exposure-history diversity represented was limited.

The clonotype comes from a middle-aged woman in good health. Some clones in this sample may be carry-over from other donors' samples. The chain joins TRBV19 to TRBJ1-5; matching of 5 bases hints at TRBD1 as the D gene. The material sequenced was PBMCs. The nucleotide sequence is TGTGCCAGTAGTATAGGGGACGGGAGGAATCAGCCCCAGCATTTT. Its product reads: CASSIGDGRNQPQHF.